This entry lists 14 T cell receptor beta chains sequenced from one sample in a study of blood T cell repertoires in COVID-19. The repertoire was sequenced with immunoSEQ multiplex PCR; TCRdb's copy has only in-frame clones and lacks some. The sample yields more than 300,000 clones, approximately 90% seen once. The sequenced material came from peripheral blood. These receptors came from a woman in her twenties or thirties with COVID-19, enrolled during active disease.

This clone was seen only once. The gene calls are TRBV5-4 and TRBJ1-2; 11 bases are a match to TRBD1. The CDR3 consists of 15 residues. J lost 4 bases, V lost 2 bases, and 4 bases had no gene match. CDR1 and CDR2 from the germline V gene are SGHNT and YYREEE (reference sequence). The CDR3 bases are TGTGCCAGCAGCTTCGGGACAGGGGGTGTCTATGGCTACACCTTC. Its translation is CASSFGTGGVYGYTF.

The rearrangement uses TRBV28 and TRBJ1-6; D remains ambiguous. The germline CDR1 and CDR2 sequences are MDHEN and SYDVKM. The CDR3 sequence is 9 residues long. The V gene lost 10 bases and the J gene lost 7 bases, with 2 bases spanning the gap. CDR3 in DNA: TGTGCCACAAATTCACCCCTCCACTTT. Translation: CATNSPLHF.

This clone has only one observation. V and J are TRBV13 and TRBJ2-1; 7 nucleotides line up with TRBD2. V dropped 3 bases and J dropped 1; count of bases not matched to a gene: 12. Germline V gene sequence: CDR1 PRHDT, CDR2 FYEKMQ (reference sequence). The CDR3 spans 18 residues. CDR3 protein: CASSFGLGGQRSYNEQFF. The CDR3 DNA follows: TGTGCCAGCAGCTTCGGACTAGGAGGCCAAAGATCCTACAATGAGCAGTTCTTC.

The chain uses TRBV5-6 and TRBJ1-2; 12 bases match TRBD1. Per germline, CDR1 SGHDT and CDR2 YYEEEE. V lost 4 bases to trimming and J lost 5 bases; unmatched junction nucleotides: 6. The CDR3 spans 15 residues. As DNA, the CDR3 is TGTGCCAGCAGCCATCCGGGACAGGGGGCTTATGGCTACACCTTC. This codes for CASSHPGQGAYGYTF.

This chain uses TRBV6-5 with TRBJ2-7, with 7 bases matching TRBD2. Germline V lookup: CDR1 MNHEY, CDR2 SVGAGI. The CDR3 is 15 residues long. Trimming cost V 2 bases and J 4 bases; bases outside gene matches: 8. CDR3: CASSYNRGGGYEQYF. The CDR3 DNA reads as TGTGCCAGCAGTTACAATAGGGGCGGGGGTTACGAGCAGTACTTC.

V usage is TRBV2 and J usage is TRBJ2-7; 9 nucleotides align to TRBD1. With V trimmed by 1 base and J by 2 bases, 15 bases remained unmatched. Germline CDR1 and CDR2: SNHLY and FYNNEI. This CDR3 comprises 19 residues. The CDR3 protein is CASSEGVKVGDRATYEQYV. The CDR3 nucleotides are TGTGCCAGCAGTGAAGGGGTCAAGGTGGGGGACAGGGCGACCTACGAGCAGTACGTC.

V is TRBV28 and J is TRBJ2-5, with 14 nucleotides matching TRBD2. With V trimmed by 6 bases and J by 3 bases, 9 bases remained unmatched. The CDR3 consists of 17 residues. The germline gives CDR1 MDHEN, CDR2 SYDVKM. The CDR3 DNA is TGTGCCAGCAGACACAACCCGGGACTAGCGGGGGAAGAGACCCAGTACTTC. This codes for CASRHNPGLAGEETQYF.

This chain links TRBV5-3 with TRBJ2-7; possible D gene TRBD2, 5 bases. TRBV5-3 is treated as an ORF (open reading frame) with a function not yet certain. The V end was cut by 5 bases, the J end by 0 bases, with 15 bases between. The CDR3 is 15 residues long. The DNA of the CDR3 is TGTGCCAGAAGGTTACCCCGGACTGGCTCCTACGAGCAGTACTTC. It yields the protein CARRLPRTGSYEQYF.

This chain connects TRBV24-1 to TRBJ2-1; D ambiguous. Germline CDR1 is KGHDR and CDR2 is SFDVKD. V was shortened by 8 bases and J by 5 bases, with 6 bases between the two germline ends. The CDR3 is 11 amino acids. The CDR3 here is CATTHHNEQFF. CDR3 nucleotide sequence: TGTGCCACCACACACCACAATGAGCAGTTCTTC.

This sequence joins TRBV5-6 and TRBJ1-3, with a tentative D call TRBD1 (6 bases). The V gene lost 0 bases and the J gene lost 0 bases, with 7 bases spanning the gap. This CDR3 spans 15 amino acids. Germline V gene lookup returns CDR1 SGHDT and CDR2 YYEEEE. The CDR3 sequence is CASSLAGASGNTIYF. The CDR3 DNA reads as TGTGCCAGCAGCTTGGCAGGGGCCTCTGGAAACACCATATATTTT.

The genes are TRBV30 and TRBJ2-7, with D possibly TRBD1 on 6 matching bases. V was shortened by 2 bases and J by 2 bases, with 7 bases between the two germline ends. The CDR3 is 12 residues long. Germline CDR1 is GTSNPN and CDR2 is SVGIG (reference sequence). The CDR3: CAWSRQAYEQYF. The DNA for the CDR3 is TGTGCCTGGAGTCGACAGGCCTACGAGCAGTACTTC.

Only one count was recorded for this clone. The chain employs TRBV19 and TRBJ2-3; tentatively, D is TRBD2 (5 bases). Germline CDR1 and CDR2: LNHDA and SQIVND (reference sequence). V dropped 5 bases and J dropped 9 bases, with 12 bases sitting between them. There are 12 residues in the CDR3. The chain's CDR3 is CASSVRSGTQYF. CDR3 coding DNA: TGTGCCAGTAGTGTACGGAGCGGAACGCAGTATTTT. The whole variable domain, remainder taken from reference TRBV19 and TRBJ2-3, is DGGITQSPKYLFRKEGQNVTLSCEQNLNHDAMYWYRQDPGQGLRLIYYSQIVNDFQKGDIAEGYSVSREKKESFPLTVTSAQKNPTAFYLCASSVRSGTQYFGPGTRLTVL.

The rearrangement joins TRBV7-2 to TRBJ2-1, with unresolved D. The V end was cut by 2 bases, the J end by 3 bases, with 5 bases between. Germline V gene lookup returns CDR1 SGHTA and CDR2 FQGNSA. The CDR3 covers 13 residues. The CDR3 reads CASSLSFYNEQFF. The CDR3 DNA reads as TGTGCCAGCAGCTTATCCTTCTACAATGAGCAGTTCTTC.

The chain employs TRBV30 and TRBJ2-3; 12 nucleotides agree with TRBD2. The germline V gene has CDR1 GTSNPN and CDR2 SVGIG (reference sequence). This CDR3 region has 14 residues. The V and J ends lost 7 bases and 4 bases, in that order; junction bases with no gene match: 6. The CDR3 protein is CAYRLAGAADTQYF. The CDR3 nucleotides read TGTGCCTACCGACTAGCGGGGGCCGCAGATACGCAGTATTTT. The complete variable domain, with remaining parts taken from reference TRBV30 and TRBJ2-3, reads SQTIHQWPATLVQPVGSPLSLECTVEGTSNPNLYWYRQAAGRGLQLLFYSVGIGQISSEVPQNLSASRPQDRQFILSSKKLLLSDSGFYLCAYRLAGAADTQYFGPGTRLTVL.